This T cell receptor beta chain was profiled in a study of T cell repertoires in cytomegalovirus infection. In its sample, this clonotype was seen a few times. The antigen is undetermined. The CDR3 runs 18 residues. Germline values: CDR1 SGHNT, CDR2 YENEEA. The V gene end was trimmed by 7 bases and the J gene end by 6 bases; junction bases not matched to a gene: 18. TCRdb reanalysed the reads using MiXCR and keeps one entry per CDR3 protein. The profile shows a few hundred thousand distinct CDR3 sequences, around 29% of them singletons. Sequenced here: cultured PBMCs, sampled from culture after CMV antigen stimulation. The TCR sequence derives from a human donor in good health (CMV status not recorded). Some clones in this sample may be carry-over from other donors' samples. The genes are TRBV11-3 and TRBJ1-6, with 7 bases identical to TRBD1. CDR3 amino acids: CASIITTQGRHRNSPLHF. For the CDR3, the DNA is TGTGCCAGCATCATAACGACACAGGGGCGCCATCGTAATTCACCCCTCCACTTT. The whole variable domain, filled in from reference TRBV11-3 and TRBJ1-6, reads EAGVVQSPRYKIIEKKQPVAFWCNPISGHNTLYWYLQNLGQGPELLIRYENEEAVDDSQLPKDRFSAERLKGVDSTLKIQPAELGDSAVYLCASIITTQGRHRNSPLHFGNGTRLTVT.